These 6 T cell receptor beta chains were all obtained from the same sample, sequenced in a study of early T cells in non-severe SARS-CoV-2 infection. Each CDR3 protein gets one entry after TCRdb re-called the 5' RACE reads with MiXCR. The sample has around 49,000 distinct CDR3 sequences, 3.5% to 4.5% seen once. Sequencing was carried out using whole blood. The receptors were gathered from an adult who was a healthcare worker with PCR-confirmed SARS-CoV-2 infection or an uninfected control (not recorded which).

V usage is TRBV5-4 and J usage is TRBJ2-3; D perhaps matches TRBD2 (6 bases). Trimming removed 3 bases at V and 6 bases at J, with 23 bases between. The CDR3 covers 17 residues. Germline loops: CDR1 SGHNT, CDR2 YYREEE (reference sequence). DNA of the CDR3: TGTGCCAGCAGCTCCGCTCCCGGGACTTCTGTCACGGATACGCAGTATTTT. It codes for CASSSAPGTSVTDTQYF.

This clonotype was seen at least ten times. The gene calls are TRBV5-1 and TRBJ2-3; 7 nucleotides align to TRBD2. Germline lookup yields CDR1 SGHRS and CDR2 YFSETQ. The CDR3 has 13 amino acids. V was pared by 7 bases and J by 3 bases, with 5 bases of the junction left unmatched. CDR3 DNA sequence: TGCGCCAGCGATTGGGAGGGGACAGATACGCAGTATTTT. Encoded protein: CASDWEGTDTQYF.

This clonotype showed up many times. The chain has TRBV4-1 and TRBJ1-4; TRBD1 matches 7 bases. V trimming: 1 base; J trimming: 7 bases; junction bases outside the gene matches: 9. CDR1 is MGHRA, CDR2 YSYEKL, per germline. The CDR3 has 16 residues. In DNA form, the CDR3 reads TGCGCCAGCAGCCAAGGAGGACAGGCATTGCGTGAAAAACTGTTTTTT. This gives the protein CASSQGGQALREKLFF.

This clonotype has at least ten counts. The CDR3 sequence: CANGWPNTEAFF. DNA of the CDR3: TGTGCCAACGGGTGGCCCAACACTGAAGCTTTCTTT. V gene TRBV12-3 or TRBV12-4 combines with J gene TRBJ1-1; D gene ambiguous. Trimming stripped 10 bases from V and 2 bases from J, with 11 bases between. CDR3 length: 12 residues.

Concerning this clonotype itself: A much larger clone differs from this one at a single base, so this may be a read error. The chain recombines TRBV10-3 with TRBJ1-1; D not certain. This CDR3 contains 12 residues. Germline CDR1 and CDR2: ENHRY and SYGVKD. The V end was cut by 7 bases, the J end by 1 base, with 7 bases between. In DNA, the CDR3 is TGTGCCATCAAGGAGGCGAACACTGAAGCTTTCTTT. The encoded protein is CAIKEANTEAFF.

Many counts were recorded for this clonotype. The J gene is TRBJ2-1, the V gene TRBV5-1; D might be TRBD2 (6 bases). The CDR3 covers 16 residues. The V gene lost 1 base and the J gene lost 2 bases, with 13 bases spanning the gap. Germline CDR1 is SGHRS and CDR2 is YFSETQ. CDR3 residues: CASSLKGGVTYNEQFF. The CDR3 nucleotides are TGCGCCAGCAGCTTGAAAGGCGGGGTAACCTACAATGAGCAGTTCTTC.